This TCR beta chain emerged from a study of cytomegalovirus exposure and HLA in healthy donors. Samples came from healthy bone marrow donors. Of note for this clone: Antigen unknown.

This CDR3 comprises 13 residues. Germline V lookup: CDR1 SGHVS, CDR2 FNYEAQ. V lost 3 bases and J 0 bases, leaving 5 bases between the germline ends. PCR involved 60 Vbeta and 13 Jbeta primers. Using immunoSEQ multiplex PCR, the repertoire was profiled, and TCRdb retains in-frame clones only, with some absent. This table has 130,000 or so clones, roughly 9% appearing once. Study-level findings and limits: In vitro testing confirmed a few CMV-associated chains as specific for CMV antigens. There was a cluster of highly shared sequence variants that was likely a sequencing artifact.

The TCR originated in a woman in her thirties or forties in good health and CMV-seropositive. J is TRBJ2-5 and V is TRBV7-6, with D hard to call. Sample: PBMCs. In DNA form, the CDR3 reads TGTGCCAGCAGCTTGTTAAACCAAGAGACCCAGTACTTC. Translating gives CASSLLNQETQYF.